The T cell receptor (beta chain) described here comes from a study of CD8 T cells in Susac syndrome. In this sample, this clonotype turned up a few times. V was trimmed by 0 bases and J by 3 bases, leaving 7 bases between them. Germline CDR1 reads SGDLS; CDR2 reads YYNGEE. The CDR3 length is 13 residues. Random hexamers were used to reverse transcribe roughly 0.45 to 1 ug of RNA. Via MiXCR, TCRdb re-called the immunoSEQ multiplex PCR reads, giving one row per CDR3 protein. Of around 200,000 distinct CDR3 sequences listed, just under 95% were seen once; the top ten hold 0.095% to 0.1%. The chain employs TRBV9 and TRBJ2-7; the D is unclear. Sequenced input: CD4+ T cells from PBMCs. This TCR came from a human donor with Susac syndrome. CDR3 DNA: TGTGCCAGCAGCGTAGGACCGCTCTACGAGCAGTACTTC. The encoded protein is CASSVGPLYEQYF.